This T cell receptor (beta chain) was sequenced in a study of control samples from healthy donors and cancer patients. Here immunoSEQ multiplex PCR was the method, and the copy in TCRdb shows in-frame clones only, minus some. In the table there are tens of thousands of clones, around 85% of which are singletons. Trimming took off 2 bases at V and 5 bases at J, with 12 bases between the two ends. There are 13 residues in the CDR3. Germline CDR1 and CDR2: GTSNPN and SVGIG (reference sequence). The sequence derives from a woman aged 45 to 65 with lung cancer. J is TRBJ2-5 and V is TRBV30; D may be TRBD1 or TRBD2 (6 bases each). The sequenced material came from PBMCs. CDR3 sequence: CAWSLGGRETQYF. The CDR3 nucleotides are TGTGCCTGGAGTTTAGGGGGGCGGGAGACCCAGTACTTC.